The 2 T cell receptor beta chains reported below all come from one sample, sequenced in a study of T-cell reconstitution after alpha-beta-depleted transplantation in children. For TCRbeta, the library was prepared with unique molecular identifiers. TCRdb itself ran the PCR reads through MiXCR, one entry per CDR3 protein. The profile shows around 670,000 distinct CDR3 sequences, over 10% of them singletons. The sequenced sample was PBMCs, obtained before TCRalphabeta/CD19-depleted stem cell transplant. These receptors originate from a girl aged 2 to 10 with congenital amegakaryocytic thrombocytopenia, due to receive a stem cell transplant.

The chain carries TRBV20-1 and TRBJ2-7, with a weak D call TRBD1 (5 bases). Trimming shortened V by 0 bases and J by 3 bases, and 9 bases separated the two germline ends. CDR1 DFQATT and CDR2 SNEGSKA come from the germline V gene (reference sequence). There are 13 residues in the CDR3. CDR3 amino acids: CSARDSDNYEQYF. CDR3 DNA: TGCAGTGCTAGAGATTCGGACAACTACGAGCAGTACTTC.

This clonotype was observed at least ten times. V is TRBV12-3 or TRBV12-4 and J is TRBJ2-3, with D unresolved. The V end was cut by 0 bases, the J end by 0 bases, with 7 bases between. This CDR3 comprises 15 residues. In DNA, the CDR3 is TGTGCCAGCAGTTTAGCGGATTCTAGCACAGATACGCAGTATTTT. Its translation is CASSLADSSTDTQYF.